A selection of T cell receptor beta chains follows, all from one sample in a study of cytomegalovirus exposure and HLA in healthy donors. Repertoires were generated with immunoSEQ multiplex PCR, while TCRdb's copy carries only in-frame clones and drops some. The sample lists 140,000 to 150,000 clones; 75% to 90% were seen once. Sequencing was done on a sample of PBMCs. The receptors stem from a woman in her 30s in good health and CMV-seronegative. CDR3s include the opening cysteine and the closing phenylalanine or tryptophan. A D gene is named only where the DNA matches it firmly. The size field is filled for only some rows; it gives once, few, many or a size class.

cdr3_aa: CASSLGLPGQGNEKLFF
cdr3_nt: TGTGCCAGCAGCTTAGGGTTACCGGGACAGGGTAATGAAAAACTGTTTTTT
j_call: TRBJ1-4
d_call: TRBD1
clone_size: NA
v_call: TRBV7-7

cdr3_aa: CASGTGGLYEQYF
cdr3_nt: TGTGCCAGTGGGACAGGGGGCCTCTACGAGCAGTACTTC
j_call: TRBJ2-7
d_call: TRBD1
clone_size: NA
v_call: TRBV2

cdr3_aa: CASAGLQEFNEQFF
cdr3_nt: TGTGCCAGCGCCGGACTACAGGAATTCAATGAGCAGTTCTTC
j_call: TRBJ2-1
d_call: NA
clone_size: NA
v_call: TRBV19

cdr3_aa: CATSRDYGFSNTEAFF
cdr3_nt: TGTGCCACCAGCAGAGATTACGGGTTTTCGAACACTGAAGCTTTCTTT
j_call: TRBJ1-1
d_call: NA
clone_size: NA
v_call: TRBV15

cdr3_aa: CASSPRERTDTQYF
cdr3_nt: TGTGCCAGCAGCCCACGGGAGCGCACAGATACGCAGTATTTT
j_call: TRBJ2-3
d_call: NA
clone_size: NA
v_call: TRBV7-9

cdr3_aa: CASSLGRGGQPQHF
cdr3_nt: TGTGCCAGCAGCTTAGGGAGGGGAGGACAGCCCCAGCATTTT
j_call: TRBJ1-5
d_call: NA
clone_size: NA
v_call: TRBV11-2

cdr3_aa: CASSEFDSKSPLHF
cdr3_nt: TGTGCCAGCAGTGAATTCGACAGCAAATCACCCCTCCACTTT
j_call: TRBJ1-6
d_call: NA
clone_size: NA
v_call: TRBV25-1

cdr3_aa: CASTTGDQSEQFF
cdr3_nt: TGTGCCAGCACCACAGGGGATCAATCTGAGCAGTTCTTC
j_call: TRBJ2-1
d_call: TRBD1
clone_size: NA
v_call: TRBV5-4

cdr3_aa: CASSDGTSGGNEQFF
cdr3_nt: TGTGCCAGCAGTGATGGGACTTCGGGGGGCAATGAGCAGTTCTTC
j_call: TRBJ2-1
d_call: TRBD2
clone_size: NA
v_call: TRBV27

cdr3_aa: CAISEVAGEQFF
cdr3_nt: TGTGCCATCAGTGAGGTAGCGGGGGAGCAGTTCTTC
j_call: TRBJ2-1
d_call: TRBD2
clone_size: NA
v_call: TRBV10-3

cdr3_aa: CASSPFGLAGDEQFF
cdr3_nt: TGCGCCAGCAGCCCTTTCGGACTAGCGGGAGATGAGCAGTTCTTC
j_call: TRBJ2-1
d_call: TRBD2
clone_size: NA
v_call: TRBV4-1

cdr3_aa: CASSLGTAYTGELFF
cdr3_nt: TGTGCCAGCAGCTTAGGCACAGCCTATACCGGGGAGCTGTTTTTT
j_call: TRBJ2-2
d_call: NA
clone_size: NA
v_call: TRBV11-2

cdr3_aa: CASSPGLAGSVDEQFF
cdr3_nt: TGCGCCAGCAGCCCCGGACTAGCGGGGAGTGTGGATGAGCAGTTCTTC
j_call: TRBJ2-1
d_call: TRBD2
clone_size: NA
v_call: TRBV5-1

cdr3_aa: CASSWGLSYEQYF
cdr3_nt: TGTGCCAGCAGTTGGGGACTCTCCTACGAGCAGTACTTC
j_call: TRBJ2-7
d_call: NA
clone_size: NA
v_call: TRBV28

cdr3_aa: CASSFTGTGLEKLFF
cdr3_nt: TGTGCCAGCAGCTTTACCGGGACAGGGCTCGAAAAACTGTTTTTT
j_call: TRBJ1-4
d_call: TRBD1
clone_size: NA
v_call: TRBV11-2

cdr3_aa: CASSEQGYGYTF
cdr3_nt: TGTGCCAGCAGCGAACAGGGTTATGGCTACACCTTC
j_call: TRBJ1-2
d_call: NA
clone_size: NA
v_call: TRBV6-4

cdr3_aa: CASSIPGQGNYEQYF
cdr3_nt: TGTGCCAGCAGTATCCCGGGACAGGGCAACTACGAGCAGTACTTC
j_call: TRBJ2-7
d_call: TRBD1
clone_size: NA
v_call: TRBV28

cdr3_aa: CASSDRLSTNEKLFF
cdr3_nt: TGTGCCAGCAGTGATAGACTTTCAACTAATGAAAAACTGTTTTTT
j_call: TRBJ1-4
d_call: NA
clone_size: NA
v_call: TRBV7-2

cdr3_aa: CASSLVGAPQETQYF
cdr3_nt: TGTGCCAGCAGCTTAGTGGGGGCACCCCAAGAGACCCAGTACTTC
j_call: TRBJ2-5
d_call: NA
clone_size: NA
v_call: TRBV11-2

cdr3_aa: CASSSTGTQYF
cdr3_nt: TGTGCCAGCAGCTCAACAGGGACCCAGTACTTC
j_call: TRBJ2-5
d_call: NA
clone_size: NA
v_call: TRBV5-6

cdr3_aa: CASTTPGQGRNEQFF
cdr3_nt: TGTGCCAGTACCACTCCGGGACAGGGACGCAATGAGCAGTTCTTC
j_call: TRBJ2-1
d_call: TRBD1
clone_size: NA
v_call: TRBV19

cdr3_aa: CASSYDTAAEQYF
cdr3_nt: TGTGCCAGCAGCTACGACACCGCCGCCGAGCAGTACTTC
j_call: TRBJ2-7
d_call: NA
clone_size: once
v_call: TRBV7-2

cdr3_aa: CASSLTSGTDTQYF
cdr3_nt: TGTGCCAGCAGCTTAACTAGCGGCACAGATACGCAGTATTTT
j_call: TRBJ2-3
d_call: TRBD2
clone_size: once
v_call: TRBV7-9

cdr3_aa: CASSIGGRGLTEAFF
cdr3_nt: TGTGCCAGTAGTATTGGGGGCAGGGGGTTGACTGAAGCTTTCTTT
j_call: TRBJ1-1
d_call: TRBD1
clone_size: NA
v_call: TRBV19

cdr3_aa: CASSYQGGSYEQYF
cdr3_nt: TGTGCCAGCAGTTACCAGGGAGGCTCCTACGAGCAGTACTTC
j_call: TRBJ2-7
d_call: NA
clone_size: NA
v_call: TRBV27

cdr3_aa: CASSWARSSYEQYF
cdr3_nt: TGTGCCAGCAGCTGGGCGAGATCGTCCTACGAGCAGTACTTC
j_call: TRBJ2-7
d_call: NA
clone_size: NA
v_call: TRBV7-2

cdr3_aa: CATSTGGGYGYTF
cdr3_nt: TGTGCCACTTCGACAGGGGGAGGGTATGGCTACACCTTC
j_call: TRBJ1-2
d_call: TRBD1
clone_size: NA
v_call: TRBV6-1

cdr3_aa: CASSEWGGSLNTEAFF
cdr3_nt: TGTGCCAGCAGTGAATGGGGAGGCAGCTTGAACACTGAAGCTTTCTTT
j_call: TRBJ1-1
d_call: NA
clone_size: few
v_call: TRBV2

cdr3_aa: CASSETGKDQETQYF
cdr3_nt: TGCGCCAGCAGTGAGACGGGGAAGGACCAAGAGACCCAGTACTTC
j_call: TRBJ2-5
d_call: NA
clone_size: NA
v_call: TRBV10-1

cdr3_aa: CATGQGGQPQHF
cdr3_nt: TGTGCCACTGGACAGGGAGGTCAGCCCCAGCATTTT
j_call: TRBJ1-5
d_call: TRBD1
clone_size: once
v_call: TRBV19

cdr3_aa: CASSAPSRGHSYEQYF
cdr3_nt: TGTGCCAGCAGCGCCCCTAGCAGGGGGCATTCCTACGAGCAGTACTTC
j_call: TRBJ2-7
d_call: TRBD1
clone_size: NA
v_call: TRBV28

cdr3_aa: CASKGLDSNTEAFF
cdr3_nt: TGTGCCAGCAAAGGACTTGATTCGAACACTGAAGCTTTCTTT
j_call: TRBJ1-1
d_call: NA
clone_size: once
v_call: TRBV2

cdr3_aa: CASRPGSGNTIYF
cdr3_nt: TGTGCCAGCAGGCCCGGCTCTGGAAACACCATATATTTT
j_call: TRBJ1-3
d_call: NA
clone_size: NA
v_call: TRBV28

cdr3_aa: CASRQTGGEWETQYF
cdr3_nt: TGTGCCAGCAGACAAACAGGGGGCGAGTGGGAGACCCAGTACTTC
j_call: TRBJ2-5
d_call: TRBD1
clone_size: NA
v_call: TRBV7-2

cdr3_aa: CASPVVDRGGSPLHF
cdr3_nt: TGTGCCAGCCCAGTTGTGGACAGGGGAGGATCACCCCTCCACTTT
j_call: TRBJ1-6
d_call: TRBD1
clone_size: few
v_call: TRBV6-5

cdr3_aa: CASSRNPSDRDYGYTF
cdr3_nt: TGTGCCAGCAGCCGAAACCCCTCGGACAGGGACTATGGCTACACCTTC
j_call: TRBJ1-2
d_call: TRBD1
clone_size: NA
v_call: TRBV7-2

cdr3_aa: CASNVYPSRQGFNQPQHF
cdr3_nt: TGTGCCAGCAATGTTTATCCCTCCAGGCAGGGCTTTAATCAGCCCCAGCATTTT
j_call: TRBJ1-5
d_call: NA
clone_size: NA
v_call: TRBV28

cdr3_aa: CAIRLERGSYNEQFF
cdr3_nt: TGTGCCATCAGGCTTGAGAGGGGGAGCTACAATGAGCAGTTCTTC
j_call: TRBJ2-1
d_call: NA
clone_size: NA
v_call: TRBV10-3

cdr3_aa: CASSLSGANTGELFF
cdr3_nt: TGTGCCAGCAGTCTTAGCGGGGCGAACACCGGGGAGCTGTTTTTT
j_call: TRBJ2-2
d_call: TRBD2
clone_size: NA
v_call: TRBV6-5

cdr3_aa: CASSQQGARTDTQYF
cdr3_nt: TGTGCCAGCAGCCAACAGGGGGCGAGGACAGATACGCAGTATTTT
j_call: TRBJ2-3
d_call: TRBD1
clone_size: once
v_call: TRBV7-2

cdr3_aa: CASSRDRGEKLFF
cdr3_nt: TGCGCCAGCAGCCGGGACAGGGGTGAAAAACTGTTTTTT
j_call: TRBJ1-4
d_call: TRBD1
clone_size: few
v_call: TRBV5-1

cdr3_aa: CASSERLAVGMGSPLHF
cdr3_nt: TGTGCCAGCAGTGAGAGGTTGGCGGTGGGTATGGGTTCACCCCTCCACTTT
j_call: TRBJ1-6
d_call: NA
clone_size: NA
v_call: TRBV6-1

cdr3_aa: CASSPGLASYQQYF
cdr3_nt: TGTGCCAGCAGCCCGGGACTAGCCTCGTACCAGCAGTACTTC
j_call: TRBJ2-7
d_call: TRBD2
clone_size: NA
v_call: TRBV7-2

cdr3_aa: CASSGQGSSGNTIYF
cdr3_nt: TGTGCCAGCAGTGGGCAGGGGTCCTCTGGAAACACCATATATTTT
j_call: TRBJ1-3
d_call: NA
clone_size: few
v_call: TRBV6-1

cdr3_aa: CASSLTSGRTYNEQFF
cdr3_nt: TGCGCCAGCAGCTTGACTAGCGGGAGAACCTACAATGAGCAGTTCTTC
j_call: TRBJ2-1
d_call: TRBD2
clone_size: NA
v_call: TRBV5-1

cdr3_aa: CASSQEGQGPPPGTEAFF
cdr3_nt: TGTGCCAGCAGCCAAGAGGGACAGGGACCTCCACCGGGCACTGAAGCTTTCTTT
j_call: TRBJ1-1
d_call: TRBD1
clone_size: NA
v_call: TRBV4-2

cdr3_aa: CASGQRDRGQFKYTEAFF
cdr3_nt: TGTGCCAGCGGCCAACGGGACAGGGGGCAATTTAAGTACACTGAAGCTTTCTTT
j_call: TRBJ1-1
d_call: NA
clone_size: NA
v_call: TRBV21-1

cdr3_aa: CASSDGTGYGYTF
cdr3_nt: TGTGCCAGCAGTGATGGGACAGGGTATGGCTACACCTTC
j_call: TRBJ1-2
d_call: TRBD1
clone_size: NA
v_call: TRBV6-1

cdr3_aa: CASSLGGVQPQHF
cdr3_nt: TGTGCCAGCAGTTTAGGGGGGGTGCAGCCCCAGCATTTT
j_call: TRBJ1-5
d_call: NA
clone_size: NA
v_call: TRBV28

cdr3_aa: CASSKAPRVLNTEAFF
cdr3_nt: TGTGCCAGCAGCAAAGCTCCCAGGGTATTGAACACTGAAGCTTTCTTT
j_call: TRBJ1-1
d_call: NA
clone_size: NA
v_call: TRBV21-1

cdr3_aa: CASSQGLAPSYEQYF
cdr3_nt: TGCGCCAGCAGCCAAGGGCTAGCGCCTTCCTACGAGCAGTACTTC
j_call: TRBJ2-7
d_call: NA
clone_size: NA
v_call: TRBV4-1

cdr3_aa: CASSLGTSDNNEQFF
cdr3_nt: TGTGCCAGCAGCCTCGGGACTAGCGACAACAATGAGCAGTTCTTC
j_call: TRBJ2-1
d_call: TRBD2
clone_size: NA
v_call: TRBV13

cdr3_aa: CASSGRGQGATNEKLFF
cdr3_nt: TGTGCCAGCAGCGGTAGAGGACAGGGAGCGACTAATGAAAAACTGTTTTTT
j_call: TRBJ1-4
d_call: TRBD1
clone_size: NA
v_call: TRBV9

cdr3_aa: CASGLFPSSYTEAFF
cdr3_nt: TGTGCTAGTGGTTTGTTTCCCAGTTCATACACTGAAGCTTTCTTT
j_call: TRBJ1-1
d_call: NA
clone_size: NA
v_call: TRBV12-5

cdr3_aa: CSALRDYGYTF
cdr3_nt: TGCAGTGCTCTCCGGGACTATGGCTACACCTTC
j_call: TRBJ1-2
d_call: NA
clone_size: once
v_call: TRBV20-1

cdr3_aa: CASSGTSGGALNEQFF
cdr3_nt: TGTGCCAGCAGCGGGACTAGCGGGGGGGCCCTCAATGAGCAGTTCTTC
j_call: TRBJ2-1
d_call: TRBD2
clone_size: once
v_call: TRBV11-3

cdr3_aa: CATSRVDTAVEQYF
cdr3_nt: TGTGCCACCAGCCGAGTGGACACCGCCGTAGAGCAGTACTTC
j_call: TRBJ2-7
d_call: NA
clone_size: NA
v_call: TRBV15

cdr3_aa: CASSQDLSLAGENEQYF
cdr3_nt: TGCGCCAGCAGCCAAGATCTCAGCCTAGCGGGGGAAAACGAGCAGTACTTC
j_call: TRBJ2-7
d_call: TRBD2
clone_size: NA
v_call: TRBV4-3

cdr3_aa: CASRLQKVYTF
cdr3_nt: TGTGCCAGCAGGCTTCAGAAAGTCTACACCTTC
j_call: TRBJ1-2
d_call: NA
clone_size: NA
v_call: TRBV2

cdr3_aa: CASSPRGNTEAFF
cdr3_nt: TGTGCCAGCTCACCAAGGGGGAACACTGAAGCTTTCTTT
j_call: TRBJ1-1
d_call: NA
clone_size: NA
v_call: TRBV18